The T cell receptor beta chain under discussion was sequenced for a study of lymphopenia after photon versus proton radiotherapy. The CDR3 totals 14 residues. The trim removed 3 bases at V and 9 bases at J, leaving 9 bases unmatched. The germline gives CDR1 SGDLS, CDR2 YYNGEE. The protocol was immunoSEQ multiplex PCR, while the TCRdb copy is restricted to in-frame clones and leaves out a portion. The data contain roughly 67,000 clones, roughly 88% of them singletons. The sequenced sample was peripheral blood, obtained from a patient treated with photon-based radiotherapy. V is TRBV9 and J is TRBJ1-5, with TRBD1 identical over 7 bases. The receptor was isolated from a woman in her seventies with pancreatic cancer. The CDR3 sequence is CASSAGTAGWPQHF. For the CDR3, the DNA is TGTGCCAGCAGCGCCGGGACAGCGGGCTGGCCCCAGCATTTT.